The 25 T cell receptor beta chains presented below share a single source sample, sequenced in a study of vaccination effects on CD4 cells after COVID-19 (dated by TCRdb to between 2022 and 2023). The ViraFEST assay stimulated PBMC with viral peptide pools and then used TCR sequencing to identify antigen-specific CD4+ T cell clonotypes by expansion. After approximately eleven days of culture, CD4+ T cells were isolated with the EasySep CD4+ T cell isolation kit. Healthy vaccine recipients had no prior SARS-CoV-2 infection, confirmed by negative nucleocapsid antibodies before and after vaccination. The method behind the library was the immunoSEQ multiplex PCR assay. As stored in TCRdb, this immuneACCESS dataset retains in-frame rearrangements with V and J assigned. A fraction of the clones does not appear; measured against another copy, unresolved V genes explain less than half of the discrepancy, and the remainder lacks a known reason. The sample profile shows roughly 41,000 clones; about two thirds of them were found once. The biggest ten clones account for 26% of the sample.

For these TCRs, the target antigens are not known. Here the sequenced sample was CD4+ T cells from PBMCs cultured with HCoV-OC43 spike peptides, taken before COVID-19 vaccination. This specimen's cell subset or site label, per the study, means: HCoV-OC43 spike overlapping peptide pool stimulation. These receptors originate from a human donor who received a COVID-19 vaccine.

V usage is TRBV9 and J usage is TRBJ1-4, with D tentatively TRBD1 (6 bases). Germline V gives CDR1 SGDLS, CDR2 YYNGEE. CDR3 length: 14 amino acids. Trimming took off 4 bases at V and 8 bases at J, with 15 bases between the two ends. The CDR3 spells CASSSGGAGEKLFF. The CDR3 DNA is TGTGCCAGCAGCAGCGGGGGGGCCGGGGAAAAACTGTTTTTT.

The gene calls are TRBV2 and TRBJ2-3, with 9 bases matching TRBD2. Losses at the gene ends were 5 bases for V and 7 bases for J; bases not matched to a gene: 10. Germline V lookup: CDR1 SNHLY, CDR2 FYNNEI. The CDR3 runs 15 residues. The CDR3 reads CASSPASGASNTQYF. The CDR3 DNA follows: TGTGCCAGCAGTCCTGCTAGCGGGGCGTCGAATACGCAGTATTTT.

The rearrangement links TRBV10-3 to TRBJ1-5, with no clear D. In germline, CDR1 is ENHRY, CDR2 SYGVKD. The CDR3 covers 13 residues. V lost 4 bases and J 7 bases, leaving 11 bases between the germline ends. For the CDR3, the DNA is TGTGCCATCAGTGCTTCGGGTCCCCAGCCCCAGCATTTT. Residues: CAISASGPQPQHF.

V is TRBV4-3 and J is TRBJ1-5; D gene unclear. There are 14 residues in the CDR3. Germline CDR1 reads LGHNA; CDR2 reads YSLEER. Trimming took off 2 bases at V and 7 bases at J, with 12 bases between the two ends. For the CDR3, the DNA is TGCGCCAGCAGCCAAAGAATATCGGGGCAGCCCCAGCATTTT. It yields the protein CASSQRISGQPQHF.

The V gene is TRBV28, the J gene TRBJ2-7; the D is unclear. Deletions cut 6 bases from V and 5 bases from J, with 11 bases between. Per the germline V gene, CDR1 is MDHEN and CDR2 is SYDVKM. This CDR3 contains 12 residues. Here the CDR3 reads CASRSPVNEQYF. In nucleotides, the CDR3 is TGTGCCAGCAGGTCCCCGGTCAACGAGCAGTACTTC.

The chain has TRBV7-9 and TRBJ1-4, with D unclear. Germline V gene sequence: CDR1 SEHNR, CDR2 FQNEAQ (reference sequence). The CDR3 sequence is 14 residues long. V lost 5 bases, J lost 0 bases, and 7 bases lay in between. The DNA of the CDR3 is TGTGCCAGCAGCAAGGCAGCAACTAATGAAAAACTGTTTTTT. It is translated as CASSKAATNEKLFF.

This clone appeared once. The chain employs TRBV3-1 (or the pseudogene TRBV3-2) and TRBJ2-1; 7 bases fit TRBD2. CDR3 length: 18 amino acids. The V segment lost 0 bases and the J segment 0 bases; nucleotides outside the gene matches: 8. In germline, CDR1 is LGHDT, CDR2 YNNKEL (reference sequence). The DNA for the CDR3 is TGTGCCAGCAGCCAAGACCCCGGGGGGTTTGGCTCCTACAATGAGCAGTTCTTC. Protein sequence: CASSQDPGGFGSYNEQFF.

This clone was counted a single time. The chain has TRBV10-3 and TRBJ1-2; 7 bases match TRBD1. The germline gives CDR1 ENHRY, CDR2 SYGVKD. The CDR3 length is 13 residues. V lost 10 bases to trimming and J lost 4 bases; unmatched junction nucleotides: 9. CDR3 amino acids: CATFQTGSYGYTF. CDR3 DNA sequence: TGTGCCACCTTTCAGACAGGGAGCTATGGCTACACCTTC.

The chain carries TRBV6-5 and TRBJ2-2; either TRBD1 or TRBD2 may supply D (5 bases each). The CDR3 runs to 15 residues. V was cut by 3 bases and J by 4 bases, with 12 bases left in between. Per germline, CDR1 MNHEY and CDR2 SVGAGI. The CDR3 bases are TGTGCCAGCAGTTATCGGAAGGGGACCACCGGGGAGCTGTTTTTT. Amino acids: CASSYRKGTTGELFF.

The genes are TRBV29-1 and TRBJ1-4, with D possibly TRBD1 on 5 matching bases. Germline CDR1 SQVTM, CDR2 ANQGSEA. This CDR3 comprises 13 residues. V was pared by 5 bases and J by 3 bases, with 10 bases between. The CDR3 region is CSVRPGSNEKLFF. The CDR3 coding sequence is TGCAGCGTTCGTCCAGGGTCTAATGAAAAACTGTTTTTT.

This clone turned up a few times. An end of the junction differs from the germline gene, which may be a read error. This chain uses TRBV6-5 with TRBJ1-1; D uncertain. Germline V CDR1 and CDR2: MNHEY, SVGAGI. The CDR3 spans 11 residues. CDR3 DNA: TGTGCCAGCAGTTACGACACCGAAGCTTTCTTT. Translating it yields CASSYDTEAFF.

This chain uses TRBV3-1 (or the pseudogene TRBV3-2) with TRBJ2-6, with D possibly TRBD1 on 5 matching bases. CDR3 length: 15 amino acids. Trimming removed 4 bases at V and 1 base at J, with 8 bases between. Germline assignment: CDR1 LGHDT and CDR2 YNNKEL (reference sequence). In DNA form, the CDR3 reads TGTGCCAGCAGCCCCCGACAGTCTGGGGCCAACGTCCTGACTTTC. Its translation is CASSPRQSGANVLTF.

The rearrangement uses TRBV7-9 and TRBJ2-2, with no clear D. With 5 bases removed from V and 4 bases from J, the gap between germline ends came to 11 bases. The CDR3 totals 14 residues. Per the germline V gene, CDR1 is SEHNR and CDR2 is FQNEAQ (reference sequence). The CDR3 DNA sequence: TGTGCCAGCAGCCGGACGGGTACCACCGGGGAGCTGTTTTTT. As protein: CASSRTGTTGELFF.

This clone occurred once. CDR3 region: CASSLAGQLEGTEAFF. As DNA, the CDR3 is TGTGCCAGCAGCTTAGCAGGACAGCTCGAGGGCACTGAAGCTTTCTTT. This chain connects TRBV11-3 to TRBJ1-1, with a weak D call TRBD1 (6 bases). From germline, CDR1 is SGHNT and CDR2 YENEEA. The CDR3 runs to 16 residues. Trimming removed 1 base from V and 4 bases from J, with 16 bases in between.

The V call is TRBV28, the J call TRBJ1-2, with D uncertain. V dropped 3 bases and J dropped 0 bases, with 11 bases sitting between them. The length of the CDR3 is 15 residues. Germline V lookup: CDR1 MDHEN, CDR2 SYDVKM. The CDR3, as DNA: TGTGCCAGCAGTTTGTGGACTAAAGCTAACTATGGCTACACCTTC. The encoded protein is CASSLWTKANYGYTF.

This clone came up once. This chain joins TRBV9 and TRBJ1-5; no clear D. V was pared by 0 bases and J by 4 bases, with 8 bases between. This CDR3 has 14 amino acids. Germline loops: CDR1 SGDLS, CDR2 YYNGEE. CDR3 region: CASSVGPRNQPQHF. The CDR3 DNA is TGTGCCAGCAGCGTAGGACCCCGAAATCAGCCCCAGCATTTT.

The gene calls are TRBV7-9 and TRBJ1-1, with D unresolved. Germline V gives CDR1 SEHNR, CDR2 FQNEAQ (reference sequence). The CDR3 is made up of 14 amino acids. Trimming stripped 0 bases from V and 4 bases from J, with 9 bases between. The CDR3 bases are TGTGCCAGCAGCTTAGCTCGAATCGGCACTGAAGCTTTCTTT. It specifies CASSLARIGTEAFF. Supplemented by reference TRBV7-9 and TRBJ1-1, the full variable domain reads DTGVSQNPRHKITKRGQNVTFRCDPISEHNRLYWYRQTLGQGPEFLTYFQNEAQLEKSRLLSDRFSAERPKGSFSTLEIQRTEQGDSAMYLCASSLARIGTEAFFGQGTRLTVV.

For the CDR3, the DNA is TGTGCCAGCAGCCCGACTCGCGGGATCCACAATGAGCAGTTCTTC. It yields the protein CASSPTRGIHNEQFF. This chain joins TRBV28 and TRBJ2-1; tentatively, D is TRBD2 (6 bases). The CDR3 is made up of 15 amino acids. Deletions cut 6 bases from V and 5 bases from J, with 17 bases between. Germline loops: CDR1 MDHEN, CDR2 SYDVKM.

The chain couples TRBV10-3 to TRBJ1-4, with D hard to call. Germline CDR1 ENHRY, CDR2 SYGVKD. The CDR3 spans 16 residues. V dropped 4 bases and J dropped 4 bases, with 16 bases sitting between them. The DNA of the CDR3 is TGTGCCATCAGTGGGTCTGAGGGCAAGGGTAATGAAAAACTGTTTTTT. It specifies CAISGSEGKGNEKLFF.

The rearrangement joins TRBV5-1 to TRBJ2-3; 12 bases are a match to TRBD1. Trimming removed 3 bases from V and 10 bases from J; junction bases left unmatched: 15. Germline loops: CDR1 SGHRS, CDR2 YFSETQ. CDR3 size: 17 residues. This CDR3 reads CASSSGTGTGGVYSQYF. CDR3 DNA: TGCGCCAGCAGCTCGGGAACTGGGACAGGGGGCGTGTATTCGCAGTATTTT.

The CDR3 region has the DNA TGTGCCAGCAGCTTGGTTGGAGGGGGCTCCTACGAGCAGTACTTC. Residues: CASSLVGGGSYEQYF. This chain connects TRBV5-8 to TRBJ2-7; D tentatively fits TRBD1 or TRBD2 (6 bases each). This CDR3 spans 15 amino acids. V gave up 0 bases and J gave up 0 bases, with 10 bases separating them. The germline V gene has CDR1 SGHTS and CDR2 YDEGEE.

The genes are TRBV5-5 and TRBJ1-1, with D maybe TRBD1 (6 bases). With 3 bases removed from V and 4 bases from J, the gap between germline ends came to 13 bases. The CDR3 runs 14 residues. In germline, CDR1 is SGHKS, CDR2 YYEKEE (reference sequence). CDR3 in DNA: TGTGCCAGCAGCTCCGGGGGCAGGGTCACTGAAGCTTTCTTT. Translation gives CASSSGGRVTEAFF.

The chain recombines TRBV5-1 with TRBJ2-3; no clear D gene. Trimming stripped 0 bases from V and 5 bases from J, with 10 bases between. Germline values: CDR1 SGHRS, CDR2 YFSETQ. The CDR3 loop spans 14 amino acids. Written as DNA, the CDR3 is TGCGCCAGCAGCTTGGCGGAGCGATTAGATACGCAGTATTTT. Translation gives CASSLAERLDTQYF.

The J gene is TRBJ1-2, the V gene TRBV19, with D tentatively TRBD1 (5 bases). The V gene lost 7 bases and the J gene lost 1 base, with 16 bases spanning the gap. This CDR3 is built from 15 residues. Germline-derived CDR1 and CDR2 are LNHDA and SQIVND (reference sequence). The CDR3 is CASTISGGNNYGYTF. The DNA of the CDR3 is TGTGCCAGTACCATCAGCGGGGGGAATAACTATGGCTACACCTTC.

V is TRBV5-1 and J is TRBJ1-6; D remains ambiguous. In germline, CDR1 is SGHRS, CDR2 YFSETQ. V dropped 0 bases and J dropped 7 bases, with 20 bases sitting between them. This CDR3 is built from 18 residues. The CDR3 DNA is TGCGCCAGCAGCTTGGAGACACGGGGTAGGATGTGGAATTCACCCCTCCACTTT. Its translation: CASSLETRGRMWNSPLHF.